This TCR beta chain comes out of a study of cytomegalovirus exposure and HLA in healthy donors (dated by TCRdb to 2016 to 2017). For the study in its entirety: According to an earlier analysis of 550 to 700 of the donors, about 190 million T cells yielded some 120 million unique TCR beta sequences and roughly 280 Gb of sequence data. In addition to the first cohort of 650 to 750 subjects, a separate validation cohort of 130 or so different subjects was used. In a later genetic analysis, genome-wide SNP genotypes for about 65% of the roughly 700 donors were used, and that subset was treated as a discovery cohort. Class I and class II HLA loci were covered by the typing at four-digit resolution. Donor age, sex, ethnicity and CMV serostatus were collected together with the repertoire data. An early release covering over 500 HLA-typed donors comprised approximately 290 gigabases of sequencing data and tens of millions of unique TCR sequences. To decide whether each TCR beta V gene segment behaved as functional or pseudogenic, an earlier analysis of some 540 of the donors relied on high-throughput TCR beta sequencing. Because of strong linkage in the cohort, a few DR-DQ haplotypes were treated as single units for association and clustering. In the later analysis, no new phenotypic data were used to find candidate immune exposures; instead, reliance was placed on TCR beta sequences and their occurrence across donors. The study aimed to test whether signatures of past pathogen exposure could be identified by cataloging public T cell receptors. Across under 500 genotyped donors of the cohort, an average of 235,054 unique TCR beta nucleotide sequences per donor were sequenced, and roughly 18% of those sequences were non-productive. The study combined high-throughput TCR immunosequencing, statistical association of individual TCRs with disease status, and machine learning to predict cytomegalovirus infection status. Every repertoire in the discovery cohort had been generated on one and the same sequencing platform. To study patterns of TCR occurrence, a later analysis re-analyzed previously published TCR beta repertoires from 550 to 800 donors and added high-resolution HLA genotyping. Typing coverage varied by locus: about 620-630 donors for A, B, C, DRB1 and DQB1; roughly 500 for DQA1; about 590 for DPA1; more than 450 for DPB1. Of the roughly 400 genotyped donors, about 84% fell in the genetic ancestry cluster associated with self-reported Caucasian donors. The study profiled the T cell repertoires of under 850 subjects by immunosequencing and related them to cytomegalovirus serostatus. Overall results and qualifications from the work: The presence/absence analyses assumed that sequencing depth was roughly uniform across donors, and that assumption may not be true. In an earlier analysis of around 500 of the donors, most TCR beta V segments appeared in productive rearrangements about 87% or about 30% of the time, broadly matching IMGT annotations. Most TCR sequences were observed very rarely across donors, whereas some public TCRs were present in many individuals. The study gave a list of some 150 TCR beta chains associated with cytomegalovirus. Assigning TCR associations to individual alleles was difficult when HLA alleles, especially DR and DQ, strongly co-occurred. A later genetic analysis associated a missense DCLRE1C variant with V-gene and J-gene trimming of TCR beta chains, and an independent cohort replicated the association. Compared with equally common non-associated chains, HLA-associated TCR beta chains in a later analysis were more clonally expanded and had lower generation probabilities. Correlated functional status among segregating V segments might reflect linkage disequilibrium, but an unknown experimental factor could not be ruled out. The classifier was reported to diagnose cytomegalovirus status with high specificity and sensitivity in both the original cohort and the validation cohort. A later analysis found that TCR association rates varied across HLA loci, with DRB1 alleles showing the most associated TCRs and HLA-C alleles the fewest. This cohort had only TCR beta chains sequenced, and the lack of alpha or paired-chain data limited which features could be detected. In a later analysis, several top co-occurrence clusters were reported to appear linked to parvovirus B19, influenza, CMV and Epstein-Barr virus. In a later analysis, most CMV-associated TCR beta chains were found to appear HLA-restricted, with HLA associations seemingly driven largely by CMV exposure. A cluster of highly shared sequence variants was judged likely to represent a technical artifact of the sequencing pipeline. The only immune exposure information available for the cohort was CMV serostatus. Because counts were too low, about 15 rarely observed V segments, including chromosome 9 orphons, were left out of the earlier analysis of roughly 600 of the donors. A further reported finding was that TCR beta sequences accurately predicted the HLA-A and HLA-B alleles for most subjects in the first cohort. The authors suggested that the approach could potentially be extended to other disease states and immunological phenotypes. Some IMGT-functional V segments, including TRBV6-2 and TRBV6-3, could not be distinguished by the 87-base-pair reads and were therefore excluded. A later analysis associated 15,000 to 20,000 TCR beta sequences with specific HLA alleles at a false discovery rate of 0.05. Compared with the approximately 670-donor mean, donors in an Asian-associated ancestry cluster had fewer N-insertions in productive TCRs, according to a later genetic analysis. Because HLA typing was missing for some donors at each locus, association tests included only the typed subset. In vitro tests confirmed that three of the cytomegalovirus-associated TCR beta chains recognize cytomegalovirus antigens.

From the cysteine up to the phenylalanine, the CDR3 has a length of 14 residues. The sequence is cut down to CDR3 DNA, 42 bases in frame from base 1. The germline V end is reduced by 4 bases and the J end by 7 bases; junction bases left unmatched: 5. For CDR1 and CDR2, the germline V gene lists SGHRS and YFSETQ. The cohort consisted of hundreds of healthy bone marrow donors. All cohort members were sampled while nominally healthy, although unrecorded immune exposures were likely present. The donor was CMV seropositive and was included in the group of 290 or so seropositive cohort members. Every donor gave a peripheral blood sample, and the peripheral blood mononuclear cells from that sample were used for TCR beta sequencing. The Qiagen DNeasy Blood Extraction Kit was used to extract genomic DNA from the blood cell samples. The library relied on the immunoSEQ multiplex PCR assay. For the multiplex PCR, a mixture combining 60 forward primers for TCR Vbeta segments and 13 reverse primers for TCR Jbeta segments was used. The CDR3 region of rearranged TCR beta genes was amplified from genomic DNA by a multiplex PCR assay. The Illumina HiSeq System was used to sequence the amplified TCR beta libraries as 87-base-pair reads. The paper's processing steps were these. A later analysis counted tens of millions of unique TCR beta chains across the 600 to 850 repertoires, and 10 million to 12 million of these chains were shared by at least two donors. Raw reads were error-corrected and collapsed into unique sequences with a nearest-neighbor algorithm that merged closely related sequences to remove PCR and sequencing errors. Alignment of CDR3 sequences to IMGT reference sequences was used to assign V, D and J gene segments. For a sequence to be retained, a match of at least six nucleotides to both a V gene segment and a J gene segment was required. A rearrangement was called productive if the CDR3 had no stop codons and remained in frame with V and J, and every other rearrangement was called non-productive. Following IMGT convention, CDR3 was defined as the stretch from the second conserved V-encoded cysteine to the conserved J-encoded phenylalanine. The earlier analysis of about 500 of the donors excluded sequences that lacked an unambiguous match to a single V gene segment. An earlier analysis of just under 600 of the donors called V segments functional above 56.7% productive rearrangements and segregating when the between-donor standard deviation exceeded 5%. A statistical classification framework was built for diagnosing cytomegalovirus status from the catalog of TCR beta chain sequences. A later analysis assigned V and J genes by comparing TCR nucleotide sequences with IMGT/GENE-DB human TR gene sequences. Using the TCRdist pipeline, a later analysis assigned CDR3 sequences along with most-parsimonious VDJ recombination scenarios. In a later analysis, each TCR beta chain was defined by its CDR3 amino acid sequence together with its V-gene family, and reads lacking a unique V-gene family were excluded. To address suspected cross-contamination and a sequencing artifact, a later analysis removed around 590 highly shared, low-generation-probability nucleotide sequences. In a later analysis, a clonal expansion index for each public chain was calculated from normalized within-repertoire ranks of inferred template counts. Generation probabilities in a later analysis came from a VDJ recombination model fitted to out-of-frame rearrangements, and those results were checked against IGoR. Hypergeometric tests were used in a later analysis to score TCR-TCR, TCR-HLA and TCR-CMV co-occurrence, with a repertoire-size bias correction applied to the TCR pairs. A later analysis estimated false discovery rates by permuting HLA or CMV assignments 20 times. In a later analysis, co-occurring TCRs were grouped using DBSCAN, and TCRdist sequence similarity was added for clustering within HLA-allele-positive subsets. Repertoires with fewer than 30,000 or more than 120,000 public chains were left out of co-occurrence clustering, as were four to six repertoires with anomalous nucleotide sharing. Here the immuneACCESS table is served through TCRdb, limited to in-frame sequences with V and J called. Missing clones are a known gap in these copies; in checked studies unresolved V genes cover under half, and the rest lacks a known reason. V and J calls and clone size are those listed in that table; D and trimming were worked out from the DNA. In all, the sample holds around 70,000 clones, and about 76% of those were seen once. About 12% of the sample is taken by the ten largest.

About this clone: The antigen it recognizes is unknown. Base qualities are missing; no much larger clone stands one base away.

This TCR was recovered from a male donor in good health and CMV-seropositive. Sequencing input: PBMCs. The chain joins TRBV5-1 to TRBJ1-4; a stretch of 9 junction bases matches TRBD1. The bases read TGCGCCAGCAGCGAGGGACAGGGCGGTGAAAAACTGTTTTTT. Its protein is CASSEGQGGEKLFF.